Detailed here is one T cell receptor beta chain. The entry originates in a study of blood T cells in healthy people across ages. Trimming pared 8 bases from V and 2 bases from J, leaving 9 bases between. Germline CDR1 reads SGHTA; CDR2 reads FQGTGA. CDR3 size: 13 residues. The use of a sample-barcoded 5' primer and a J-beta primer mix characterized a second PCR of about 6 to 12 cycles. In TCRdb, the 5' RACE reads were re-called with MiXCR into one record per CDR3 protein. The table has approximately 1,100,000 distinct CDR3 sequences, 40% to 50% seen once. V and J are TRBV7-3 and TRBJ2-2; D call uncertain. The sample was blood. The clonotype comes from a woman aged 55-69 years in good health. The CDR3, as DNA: TGTGCCAGCGCTCCGACCAACACCGGGGAGCTGTTTTTT. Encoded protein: CASAPTNTGELFF.